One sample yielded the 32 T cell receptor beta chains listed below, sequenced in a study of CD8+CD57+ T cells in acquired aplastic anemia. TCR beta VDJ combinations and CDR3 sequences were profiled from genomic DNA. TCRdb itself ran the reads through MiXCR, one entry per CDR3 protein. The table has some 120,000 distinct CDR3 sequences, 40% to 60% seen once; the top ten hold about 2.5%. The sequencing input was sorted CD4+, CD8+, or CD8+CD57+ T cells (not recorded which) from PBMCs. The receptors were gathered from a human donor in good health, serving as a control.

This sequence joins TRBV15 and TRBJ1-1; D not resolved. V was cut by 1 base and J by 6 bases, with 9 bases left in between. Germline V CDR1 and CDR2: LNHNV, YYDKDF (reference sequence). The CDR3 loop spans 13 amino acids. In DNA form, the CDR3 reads TGTGCCACCAGCAGAGGACTTATCGCTGAAGCTTTCTTT. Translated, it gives CATSRGLIAEAFF.

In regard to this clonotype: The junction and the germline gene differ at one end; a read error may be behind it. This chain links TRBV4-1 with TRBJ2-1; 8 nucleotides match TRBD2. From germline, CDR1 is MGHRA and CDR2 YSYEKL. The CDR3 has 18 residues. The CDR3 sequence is CAGSQDRSPGGGVHEQFF. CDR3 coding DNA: TGCGCCGGCAGCCAAGATAGGTCTCCGGGGGGGGGCGTACATGAGCAGTTCTTC.

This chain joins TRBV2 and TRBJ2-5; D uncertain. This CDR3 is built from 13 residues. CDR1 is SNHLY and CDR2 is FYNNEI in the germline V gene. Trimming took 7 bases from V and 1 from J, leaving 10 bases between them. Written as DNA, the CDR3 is TGTGCCAGCACCTATAGGGTCCAAGAGACCCAGTACTTC. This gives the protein CASTYRVQETQYF.

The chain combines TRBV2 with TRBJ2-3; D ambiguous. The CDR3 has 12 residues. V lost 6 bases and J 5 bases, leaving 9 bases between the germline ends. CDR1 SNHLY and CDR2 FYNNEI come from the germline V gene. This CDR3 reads CASRAWGDTQYF. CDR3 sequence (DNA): TGTGCCAGCAGGGCTTGGGGAGATACGCAGTATTTT. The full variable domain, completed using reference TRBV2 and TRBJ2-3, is EPEVTQTPSHQVTQMGQEVILRCVPISNHLYFYWYRQILGQKVEFLVSFYNNEISEKSEIFDDQFSVERPDGSNFTLKIRSTKLEDSAMYFCASRAWGDTQYFGPGTRLTVL.

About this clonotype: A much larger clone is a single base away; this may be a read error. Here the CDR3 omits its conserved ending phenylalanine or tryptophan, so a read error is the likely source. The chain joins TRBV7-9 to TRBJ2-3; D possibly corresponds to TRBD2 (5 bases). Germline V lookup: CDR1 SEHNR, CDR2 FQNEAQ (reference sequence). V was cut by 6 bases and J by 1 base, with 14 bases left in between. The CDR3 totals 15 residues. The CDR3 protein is CASRSPAGGTDTQYL. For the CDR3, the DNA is TGTGCCAGCAGGTCGCCGGCCGGGGGCACAGATACGCAGTATCTT.

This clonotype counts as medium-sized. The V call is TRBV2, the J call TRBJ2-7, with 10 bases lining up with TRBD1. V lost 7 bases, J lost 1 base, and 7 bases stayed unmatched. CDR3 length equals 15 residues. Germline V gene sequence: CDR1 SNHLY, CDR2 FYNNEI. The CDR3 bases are TGTGCCAGCATTAAAGGGGACAGGGGTTCCTACGAGCAGTACTTC. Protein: CASIKGDRGSYEQYF. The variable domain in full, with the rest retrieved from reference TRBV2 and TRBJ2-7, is EPEVTQTPSHQVTQMGQEVILRCVPISNHLYFYWYRQILGQKVEFLVSFYNNEISEKSEIFDDQFSVERPDGSNFTLKIRSTKLEDSAMYFCASIKGDRGSYEQYFGPGTRLTVT.

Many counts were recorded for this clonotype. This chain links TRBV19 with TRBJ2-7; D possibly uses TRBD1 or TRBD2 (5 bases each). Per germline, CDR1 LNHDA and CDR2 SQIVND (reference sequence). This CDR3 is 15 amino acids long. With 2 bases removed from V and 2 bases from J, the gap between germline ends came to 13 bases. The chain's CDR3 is CASSINRDRTYEQYF. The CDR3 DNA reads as TGTGCCAGTAGTATAAACCGGGACCGAACCTACGAGCAGTACTTC. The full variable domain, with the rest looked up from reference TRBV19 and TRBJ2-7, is DGGITQSPKYLFRKEGQNVTLSCEQNLNHDAMYWYRQDPGQGLRLIYYSQIVNDFQKGDIAEGYSVSREKKESFPLTVTSAQKNPTAFYLCASSINRDRTYEQYFGPGTRLTVT.

The CDR3 is CASSSPGLAGGEQYF. The CDR3 DNA is TGTGCCAGCAGCTCTCCGGGACTAGCGGGGGGCGAGCAGTACTTC. The chain recombines TRBV7-9 with TRBJ2-7; TRBD2 aligns across 15 bases. V shed 4 bases, J shed 6 bases, and the junction held 4 bases outside the gene matches. The CDR3 loop spans 15 amino acids. The V gene's germline CDR1 is SEHNR and CDR2 FQNEAQ (reference sequence).

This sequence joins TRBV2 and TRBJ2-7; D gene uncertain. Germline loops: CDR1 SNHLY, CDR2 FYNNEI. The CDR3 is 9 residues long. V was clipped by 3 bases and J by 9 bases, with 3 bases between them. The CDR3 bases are TGTGCCAGCAGTGACGGGCAGTACTTC. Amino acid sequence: CASSDGQYF.

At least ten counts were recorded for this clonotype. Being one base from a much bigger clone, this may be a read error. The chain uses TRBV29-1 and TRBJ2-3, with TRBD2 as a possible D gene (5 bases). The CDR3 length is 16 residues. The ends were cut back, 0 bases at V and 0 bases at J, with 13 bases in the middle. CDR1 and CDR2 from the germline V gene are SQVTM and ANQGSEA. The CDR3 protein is CSVEDRVARSTDTQYF. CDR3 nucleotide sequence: TGCAGCGTTGAAGATAGGGTAGCGCGTAGCACAGATACGCAGTATTTT.

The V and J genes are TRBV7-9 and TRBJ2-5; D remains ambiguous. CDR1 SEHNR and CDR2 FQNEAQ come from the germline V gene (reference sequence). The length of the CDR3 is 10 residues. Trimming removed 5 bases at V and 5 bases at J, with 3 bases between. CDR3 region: CASSVETQYF. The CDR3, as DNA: TGTGCCAGCAGCGTGGAGACCCAGTACTTC.

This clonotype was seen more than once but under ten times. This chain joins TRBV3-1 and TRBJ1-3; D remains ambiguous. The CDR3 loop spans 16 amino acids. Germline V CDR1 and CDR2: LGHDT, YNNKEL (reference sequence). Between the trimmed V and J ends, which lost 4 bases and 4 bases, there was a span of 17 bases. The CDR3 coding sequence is TGTGCCAGCAGCCTTAAAACGTGGGATCTGGGAAACACCATATATTTT. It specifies CASSLKTWDLGNTIYF. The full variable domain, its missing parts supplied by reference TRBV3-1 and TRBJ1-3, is DTAVSQTPKYLVTQMGNDKSIKCEQNLGHDTMYWYKQDSKKFLKIMFSYNNKELIINETVPNRFSPKSPDKAHLNLHINSLELGDSAVYFCASSLKTWDLGNTIYFGEGSWLTVV.

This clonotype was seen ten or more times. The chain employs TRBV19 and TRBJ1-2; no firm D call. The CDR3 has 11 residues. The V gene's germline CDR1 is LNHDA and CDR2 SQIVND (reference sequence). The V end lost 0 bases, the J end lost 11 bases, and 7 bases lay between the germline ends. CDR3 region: CASSIDRRYTF. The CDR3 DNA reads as TGTGCCAGTAGTATAGATCGACGGTACACCTTC.

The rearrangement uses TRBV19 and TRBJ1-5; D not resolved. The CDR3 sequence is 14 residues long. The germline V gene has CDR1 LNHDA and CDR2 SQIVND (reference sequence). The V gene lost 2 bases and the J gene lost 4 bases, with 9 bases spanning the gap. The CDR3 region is CASSIPRTNQPQHF. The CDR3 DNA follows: TGTGCCAGTAGTATACCACGGACGAATCAGCCCCAGCATTTT.

The CDR3 DNA follows: TGTGCCACCAGCAGAGATCAGGACCAGCCCCAGCATTTT. This translates into CATSRDQDQPQHF. The chain carries TRBV15 and TRBJ1-5; D is unclear. V lost 0 bases and J lost 7, with 7 bases in between. Germline CDR1 LNHNV, CDR2 YYDKDF (reference sequence). This CDR3 contains 13 residues.

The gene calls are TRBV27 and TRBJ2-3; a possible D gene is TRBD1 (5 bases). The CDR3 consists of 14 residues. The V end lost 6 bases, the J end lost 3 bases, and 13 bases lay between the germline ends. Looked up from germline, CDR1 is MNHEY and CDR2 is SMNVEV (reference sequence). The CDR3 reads CASSYSQGTDTQYF. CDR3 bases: TGTGCCAGCAGCTACTCCCAGGGTACAGATACGCAGTATTTT.

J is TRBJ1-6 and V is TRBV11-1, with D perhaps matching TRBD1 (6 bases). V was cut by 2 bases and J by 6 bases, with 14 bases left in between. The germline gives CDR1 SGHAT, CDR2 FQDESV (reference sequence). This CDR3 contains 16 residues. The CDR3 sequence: CASSLLWGGGNSPLHF. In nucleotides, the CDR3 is TGTGCCAGCAGCTTATTATGGGGGGGCGGTAATTCACCCCTCCACTTT.

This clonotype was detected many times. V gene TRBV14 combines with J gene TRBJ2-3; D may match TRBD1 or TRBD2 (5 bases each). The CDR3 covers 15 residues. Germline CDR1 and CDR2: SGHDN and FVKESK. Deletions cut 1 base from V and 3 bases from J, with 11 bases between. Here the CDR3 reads CASSQVGDTTDTQYF. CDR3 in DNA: TGTGCCAGCAGCCAAGTGGGGGATACGACAGATACGCAGTATTTT.

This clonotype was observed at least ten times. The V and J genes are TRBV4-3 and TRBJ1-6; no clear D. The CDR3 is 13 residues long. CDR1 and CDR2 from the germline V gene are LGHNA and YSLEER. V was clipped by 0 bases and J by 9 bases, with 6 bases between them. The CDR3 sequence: CASSQEKGSPLHF. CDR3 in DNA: TGCGCCAGCAGCCAAGAAAAAGGTTCACCCCTCCACTTT.

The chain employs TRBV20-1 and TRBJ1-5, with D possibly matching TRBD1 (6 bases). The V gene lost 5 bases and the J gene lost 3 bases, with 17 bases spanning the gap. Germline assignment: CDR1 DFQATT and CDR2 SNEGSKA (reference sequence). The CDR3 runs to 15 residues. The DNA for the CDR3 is TGCAGTGCTCCGACCGCCCAGGGGCCCAATCAGCCCCAGCATTTT. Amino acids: CSAPTAQGPNQPQHF.

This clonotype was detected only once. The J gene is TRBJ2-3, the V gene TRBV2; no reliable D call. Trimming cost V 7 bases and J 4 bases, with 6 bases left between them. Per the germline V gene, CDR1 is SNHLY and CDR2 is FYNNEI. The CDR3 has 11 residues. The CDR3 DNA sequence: TGTGCCAGCAAGGGCGCAGATACGCAGTATTTT. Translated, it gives CASKGADTQYF.

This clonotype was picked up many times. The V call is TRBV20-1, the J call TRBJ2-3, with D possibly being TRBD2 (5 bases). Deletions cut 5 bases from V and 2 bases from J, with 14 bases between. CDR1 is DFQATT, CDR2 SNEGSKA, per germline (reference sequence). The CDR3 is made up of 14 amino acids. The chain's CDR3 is CSAPFRGTTDTQYF. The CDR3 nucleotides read TGCAGTGCTCCCTTCCGGGGAACCACAGATACGCAGTATTTT.

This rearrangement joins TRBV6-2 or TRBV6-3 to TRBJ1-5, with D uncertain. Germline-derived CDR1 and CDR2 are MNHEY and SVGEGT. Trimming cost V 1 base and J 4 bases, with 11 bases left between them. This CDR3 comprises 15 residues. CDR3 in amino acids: CASSYWQELNQPQHF. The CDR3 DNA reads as TGTGCCAGCAGTTACTGGCAGGAACTTAATCAGCCCCAGCATTTT.

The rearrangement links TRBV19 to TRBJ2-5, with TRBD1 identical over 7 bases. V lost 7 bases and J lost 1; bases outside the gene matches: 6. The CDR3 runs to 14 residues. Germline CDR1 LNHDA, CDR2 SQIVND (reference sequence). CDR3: CASTSTGTQETQYF. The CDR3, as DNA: TGTGCCAGTACCTCGACAGGGACCCAAGAGACCCAGTACTTC.

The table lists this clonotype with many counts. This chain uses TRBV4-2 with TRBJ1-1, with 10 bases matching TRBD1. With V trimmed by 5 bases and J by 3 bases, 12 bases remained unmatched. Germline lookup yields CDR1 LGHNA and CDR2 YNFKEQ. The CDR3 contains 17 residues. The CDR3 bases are TGTGCCAGCAGCGGAGCGAGACAGGGGGCAAGTGACACTGAAGCTTTCTTT. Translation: CASSGARQGASDTEAFF.

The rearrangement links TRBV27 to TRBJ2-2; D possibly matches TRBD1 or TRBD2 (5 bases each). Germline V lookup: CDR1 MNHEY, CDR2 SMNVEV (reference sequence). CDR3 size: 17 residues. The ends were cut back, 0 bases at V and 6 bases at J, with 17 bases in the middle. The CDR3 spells CASSLSPRPLGAGELFF. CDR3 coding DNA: TGTGCCAGCAGTTTATCACCCCGGCCGTTGGGGGCCGGGGAGCTGTTTTTT.

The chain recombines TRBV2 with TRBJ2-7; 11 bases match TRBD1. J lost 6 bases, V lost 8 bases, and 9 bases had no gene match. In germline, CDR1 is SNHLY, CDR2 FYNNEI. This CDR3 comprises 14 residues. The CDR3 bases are TGTGCCAGCTCACCGAGGACAGGGGGCGGCGAGCAGTACGTC. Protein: CASSPRTGGGEQYV.

The DNA of the CDR3 is TGCGCCAGCAGCCAAGTAAATGGGCACGAGCAGTACTTC. It yields the protein CASSQVNGHEQYF. This sequence joins TRBV4-1 and TRBJ2-7; no definite D call. CDR3 length: 13 residues. Germline CDR1 is MGHRA and CDR2 is YSYEKL. Trimming took off 1 base at V and 5 bases at J, with 9 bases between the two ends.

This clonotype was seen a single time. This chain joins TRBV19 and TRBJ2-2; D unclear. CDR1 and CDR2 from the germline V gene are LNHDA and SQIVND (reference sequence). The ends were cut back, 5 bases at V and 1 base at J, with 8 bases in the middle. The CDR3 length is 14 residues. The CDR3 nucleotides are TGTGCCAGTAGTGGAAGGTTGAACACCGGGGAGCTGTTTTTT. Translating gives CASSGRLNTGELFF. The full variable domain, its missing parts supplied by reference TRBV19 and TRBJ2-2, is DGGITQSPKYLFRKEGQNVTLSCEQNLNHDAMYWYRQDPGQGLRLIYYSQIVNDFQKGDIAEGYSVSREKKESFPLTVTSAQKNPTAFYLCASSGRLNTGELFFGEGSRLTVL.

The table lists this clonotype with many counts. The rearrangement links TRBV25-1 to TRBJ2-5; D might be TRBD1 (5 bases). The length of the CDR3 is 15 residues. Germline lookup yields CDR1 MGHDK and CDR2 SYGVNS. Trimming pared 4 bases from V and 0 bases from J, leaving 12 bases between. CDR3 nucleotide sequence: TGTGCCAGCAGTGCGCTGACAGCGTACCAAGAGACCCAGTACTTC. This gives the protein CASSALTAYQETQYF.

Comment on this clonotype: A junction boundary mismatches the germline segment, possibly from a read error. The CDR3, as DNA: TGTGCCAGGGAACAACGGACAGGGGGGAATTCGGATACGCAGTATTTT. Protein product: CAREQRTGGNSDTQYF. The J gene is TRBJ2-3, the V gene TRBV10-2; TRBD1 matches 10 bases. CDR1 is WSHSY, CDR2 SAAADI, per germline. The CDR3 loop spans 16 amino acids.

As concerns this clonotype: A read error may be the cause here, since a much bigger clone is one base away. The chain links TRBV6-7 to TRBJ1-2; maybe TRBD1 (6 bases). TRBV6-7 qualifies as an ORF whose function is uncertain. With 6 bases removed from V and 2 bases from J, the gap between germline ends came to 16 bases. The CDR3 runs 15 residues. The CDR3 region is CASSPGRGTNYGYTF. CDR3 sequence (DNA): TGTGCCAGCAGCCCCGGCAGGGGCACAAACTATGGCTACACCTTC.